One sample yielded the 31 T cell receptor beta chains listed below, sequenced in a study of T cell changes during pregnancy in multiple sclerosis. Profiled with immunoSEQ multiplex PCR; TCRdb holds only in-frame clones, not every one. This sample has fewer than 55,000 clones, with around 90% found just once. The sample in question was CD4+ T cells from peripheral blood mononuclear cells, obtained in the third trimester of pregnancy. Receptor source: a female donor with multiple sclerosis, enrolled in a pregnancy study.

The V and J genes are TRBV27 and TRBJ1-2; D remains unclear. Trimming took off 3 bases at V and 4 bases at J, with 9 bases between the two ends. CDR3 length: 13 amino acids. Germline CDR1 MNHEY, CDR2 SMNVEV (reference sequence). The CDR3, as DNA: TGTGCCAGCAGTTTCCGCGAGAGCTATGGCTACACCTTC. As protein: CASSFRESYGYTF.

The rearrangement joins TRBV5-1 to TRBJ1-2; 10 bases match TRBD1. The trim removed 0 bases at V and 8 bases at J, leaving 16 bases unmatched. Germline V lookup: CDR1 SGHRS, CDR2 YFSETQ. The CDR3 is 18 amino acids. The CDR3 sequence is CASSLGTGGLLVGEGYTF. The CDR3 DNA reads as TGCGCCAGCAGCTTGGGGACAGGGGGGCTGTTGGTTGGCGAAGGCTACACCTTC. The variable domain in full, completed from reference TRBV5-1 and TRBJ1-2, reads KAGVTQTPRYLIKTRGQQVTLSCSPISGHRSVSWYQQTPGQGLQFLFEYFSETQRNKGNFPGRFSGRQFSNSRSEMNVSTLELGDSALYLCASSLGTGGLLVGEGYTFGSGTRLTVV.

This clone has just a few counts. The gene calls are TRBV7-6 and TRBJ1-1; 8 positions agree with TRBD1. The CDR3 loop spans 15 amino acids. Germline values: CDR1 SGHVS, CDR2 FNYEAQ. The V segment lost 1 base and the J segment 7 bases; nucleotides outside the gene matches: 8. CDR3 DNA: TGTGCCAGCAGCTTAGGTCCCAGGGGGCAGGGTGAAGCTTTCTTT. Its translation is CASSLGPRGQGEAFF.

This clone has a single count. The chain is built from TRBV2 and TRBJ1-1; tentatively, D is TRBD1 (5 bases). The CDR3 has 14 residues. V lost 7 bases, J lost 4 bases, and 16 bases lay in between. The germline V gene encodes CDR1 SNHLY and CDR2 FYNNEI. CDR3 bases: TGTGCCAGCATCCCAAGGCAGGGTGGCACTGAAGCTTTCTTT. This sequence encodes CASIPRQGGTEAFF.

The chain has TRBV29-1 and TRBJ2-5; TRBD2 agrees at 11 bases. Per germline, CDR1 SQVTM and CDR2 ANQGSEA. The CDR3 is 13 residues long. V dropped 7 bases and J dropped 4; count of bases not matched to a gene: 5. The DNA for the CDR3 is TGCAGCGCCTTAGCGGGGGGGGGAGAGACCCAGTACTTC. This encodes CSALAGGGETQYF.

CDR3 in amino acids: CASSATGAGLPQHF. CDR3 coding DNA: TGTGCCAGCAGCGCGACAGGGGCTGGTCTGCCCCAGCATTTT. The V and J genes are TRBV7-9 and TRBJ1-5; 8 bases fit TRBD1. J lost 9 bases, V lost 5 bases, and 9 bases had no gene match. The CDR3 loop spans 14 amino acids. Germline assignment: CDR1 SEHNR and CDR2 FQNEAQ (reference sequence).

The chain couples TRBV7-2 to TRBJ1-1; tentative D call: TRBD1 (5 bases). V was cut by 3 bases and J by 8 bases, with 10 bases left in between. CDR1 SGHTA and CDR2 FQGNSA come from the germline V gene. The CDR3 runs 12 residues. The CDR3 loop reads CASSFGHLEAFF. The CDR3 bases are TGTGCCAGCAGCTTCGGACACCTAGAAGCTTTCTTT.

This clone was found a few times. This chain links TRBV5-1 with TRBJ1-2; TRBD1 matches 7 bases. In germline, CDR1 is SGHRS, CDR2 YFSETQ. The CDR3 is 15 amino acids. Trimming cost V 0 bases and J 2 bases; bases outside gene matches: 4. DNA of the CDR3: TGCGCCAGCAGCTTGGCGGGACAGCAGAACTATGGCTACACCTTC. It yields the protein CASSLAGQQNYGYTF.

The chain uses TRBV19 and TRBJ1-1; weak D call: TRBD1 (6 bases). V lost 6 bases to trimming and J lost 0 bases, with 17 bases between them. The germline V gene has CDR1 LNHDA and CDR2 SQIVND (reference sequence). CDR3 length: 16 amino acids. DNA for the CDR3: TGTGCCAGTAGAGAGCGGGGGGGGGCCATGAACACTGAAGCTTTCTTT. Its protein is CASRERGGAMNTEAFF.

This rearrangement joins TRBV12-5 to TRBJ1-2, with unresolved D. CDR1 and CDR2 (germline): LGHNT, FRNRAP. V was pared by 3 bases and J by 7 bases, with 9 bases between. CDR3 length: 12 amino acids. In DNA, the CDR3 is TGTGCTAGTGGTTTATTGGTCGGTGGCTACACCTTC. Translating it yields CASGLLVGGYTF.

The chain joins TRBV29-1 to TRBJ1-1; D unclear. CDR1 SQVTM and CDR2 ANQGSEA come from the germline V gene. Trimming stripped 7 bases from V and 1 base from J, with 7 bases between. The CDR3 is 11 residues long. In nucleotides, the CDR3 is TGCAGCGCAACAGAGAACACTGAAGCTTTCTTT. Its protein is CSATENTEAFF. Full variable domain (remainder filled in from reference TRBV29-1 and TRBJ1-1): SAVISQKPSRDICQRGTSLTIQCQVDSQVTMMFWYRQQPGQSLTLIATANQGSEATYESGFVIDKFPISRPNLTFSTLTVSNMSPEDSSIYLCSATENTEAFFGQGTRLTVV.

The table lists this clone with a count of one. The chain combines TRBV6-6 with TRBJ2-3; the D is unclear. The CDR3 totals 12 residues. Germline loops: CDR1 MNHNY, CDR2 SVGAGI (reference sequence). V shed 5 bases and J shed 6 bases, with 9 bases lying between them. Here the CDR3 reads CASSTGLDTQYF. CDR3 DNA sequence: TGTGCCAGCAGTACTGGTTTGGATACGCAGTATTTT.

This sequence joins TRBV19 and TRBJ2-5; D is perhaps TRBD1 (5 bases). The CDR3 is 11 residues long. Per the germline V gene, CDR1 is LNHDA and CDR2 is SQIVND (reference sequence). Trimming left V 4 bases short and J 5 bases short, with 5 bases between. The CDR3 region has the DNA TGTGCCAGTAGTAAGGGGGAGACCCAGTACTTC. It codes for CASSKGETQYF.

V and J are TRBV13 and TRBJ1-3; D is unresolved. The V end was cut by 2 bases, the J end by 4 bases, with 12 bases between. Germline V gene sequence: CDR1 PRHDT, CDR2 FYEKMQ (reference sequence). CDR3 size: 15 residues. This chain's CDR3 is CASSLSRVPGNTIYF. The CDR3 nucleotides read TGTGCCAGCAGCTTAAGTAGAGTCCCCGGAAACACCATATATTTT.

This chain connects TRBV9 to TRBJ2-3; TRBD1 matches at 10 bases. With V trimmed by 0 bases and J by 14 bases, 9 bases remained unmatched. CDR1 is SGDLS and CDR2 is YYNGEE in the germline V gene. The CDR3 consists of 14 residues. The CDR3 nucleotides read TGTGCCAGCAGCGTAGTGGACAGGGGGTCCGGAAGGTATTTT. Its translation is CASSVVDRGSGRYF.

This rearrangement joins TRBV9 to TRBJ1-3; D is perhaps TRBD1 (5 bases). The CDR3 is 14 amino acids. Germline V gene data show CDR1 as SGDLS and CDR2 as YYNGEE. The V gene lost 4 bases and the J gene lost 7 bases, with 15 bases spanning the gap. The CDR3: CASSQGLGGNTIYF. The CDR3 DNA reads as TGTGCCAGCAGCCAGGGCCTAGGAGGGAACACCATATATTTT.

The chain recombines TRBV30 with TRBJ2-7; TRBD1 matches at 8 bases. V shed 8 bases and J 1 base; nucleotides not matched to a gene: 4. The CDR3 consists of 12 residues. Germline values: CDR1 GTSNPN, CDR2 SVGIG (reference sequence). In DNA form, the CDR3 reads TGTGCCGGACGGGACAGGTCCTACGAGCAGTACTTC. This codes for CAGRDRSYEQYF.

The rearrangement links TRBV6-1 to TRBJ2-5, with D hard to call. Germline V CDR1 and CDR2: MNHNS, SASEGT. V was clipped by 7 bases and J by 3 bases, with 6 bases between them. There are 11 residues in the CDR3. CDR3 in DNA: TGTGCCAGCACCCAAAAAGAGACCCAGTACTTC. It encodes CASTQKETQYF.

The rearrangement uses TRBV5-4 and TRBJ1-6; TRBD1 matches at 7 bases. Germline V gene data show CDR1 as SGHNT and CDR2 as YYREEE (reference sequence). The V gene end was trimmed by 3 bases and the J gene end by 16 bases; junction bases not matched to a gene: 16. This CDR3 is 15 amino acids long. The CDR3 sequence is CASSSYRGGVLILHF. The CDR3 DNA reads as TGTGCCAGCAGCTCGTACAGGGGCGGGGTCCTTATTCTCCACTTT.

V and J are TRBV6-1 and TRBJ1-3, with D maybe TRBD1 (5 bases). The ends were cut back, 3 bases at V and 2 bases at J, with 8 bases in the middle. The CDR3 contains 14 residues. The V gene's germline CDR1 is MNHNS and CDR2 SASEGT. The DNA of the CDR3 is TGTGCCAGCAGTGAGAAAGGGGCTGGAAACACCATATATTTT. Amino acid sequence: CASSEKGAGNTIYF.

This clone appeared once. The rearrangement links TRBV10-3 to TRBJ2-5; 8 nucleotides line up with TRBD1. Germline CDR1 and CDR2: ENHRY and SYGVKD. Trimming took 6 bases from V and 3 from J; bases not matched to a gene: 3. The CDR3 is 13 amino acids. As DNA, the CDR3 is TGTGCCATCAGAGGGACAGGTAAAGAGACCCAGTACTTC. This encodes CAIRGTGKETQYF.

The V gene is TRBV7-9, the J gene TRBJ1-1, with D perhaps TRBD1 (5 bases). The CDR3 sequence is 13 residues long. Germline V CDR1 and CDR2: SEHNR, FQNEAQ (reference sequence). The V and J ends lost 11 bases and 3 bases respectively, with 16 bases between them. The CDR3 DNA is TGTGCCCACAGGACCGGCGAACACACTGAAGCTTTCTTT. This codes for CAHRTGEHTEAFF.

The chain uses TRBV7-6 and TRBJ2-1, with 8 bases identical to TRBD2. The V gene's germline CDR1 is SGHVS and CDR2 FNYEAQ. The CDR3 contains 13 residues. Trimming removed 5 bases from V and 9 bases from J; junction bases left unmatched: 6. The CDR3 DNA is TGTGCCAGCAGCCCTCGGGGGGGTGGTGAGCAGTTCTTC. Translating it yields CASSPRGGGEQFF.

This sequence joins TRBV6-6 and TRBJ1-1, with 10 nucleotides matching TRBD1. This CDR3 region has 14 residues. Germline loops: CDR1 MNHNY, CDR2 SVGAGI (reference sequence). The V gene end was trimmed by 6 bases and the J gene end by 5 bases; junction bases not matched to a gene: 6. CDR3 nucleotides: TGTGCCAGCAGAAGACAGGGGGCCCGGACTGAAGCTTTCTTT. It encodes CASRRQGARTEAFF.

V usage is TRBV2 and J usage is TRBJ2-1, with TRBD2 matching over 10 bases. V gave up 6 bases and J gave up 4 bases; unmatched junction bases: 6. The CDR3 has 15 residues. Germline V lookup: CDR1 SNHLY, CDR2 FYNNEI. CDR3 residues: CASRPASGGYNEQFF. The CDR3 DNA reads as TGTGCCAGCAGGCCCGCTAGCGGGGGATACAATGAGCAGTTCTTC.

The chain couples TRBV5-1 to TRBJ2-1; 7 nucleotides match TRBD1. CDR1 and CDR2 (germline): SGHRS, YFSETQ. The V gene end was trimmed by 0 bases and the J gene end by 8 bases; junction bases not matched to a gene: 5. This CDR3 has 14 residues. Here the CDR3 reads CASSLALGQDEQFF. CDR3 DNA sequence: TGCGCCAGCAGCTTGGCCTTAGGACAGGATGAGCAGTTCTTC.

The chain is built from TRBV18 and TRBJ1-2; TRBD1 is a possible D gene (5 bases). Per germline, CDR1 KGHSH and CDR2 LQKENI. The V end was cut by 6 bases, the J end by 4 bases, with 15 bases between. This CDR3 has 14 amino acids. As DNA, the CDR3 is TGTGCCAGCTCTCCCCGTGAGACAGTCTATGGCTACACCTTC. Its protein is CASSPRETVYGYTF.

The chain uses TRBV5-4 and TRBJ1-2; TRBD1 aligns across 7 bases. With 4 bases clipped from V and 2 bases from J, the junction kept 5 bases outside the gene matches. The CDR3 is 14 amino acids. Germline lookup yields CDR1 SGHNT and CDR2 YYREEE (reference sequence). The CDR3 sequence: CASSPPGQNYGYTF. CDR3 DNA sequence: TGTGCCAGCAGCCCTCCGGGACAGAACTATGGCTACACCTTC.

The chain recombines TRBV5-6 with TRBJ1-1; no firm D call. The V end was cut by 2 bases, the J end by 2 bases, with 13 bases between. The CDR3 runs to 15 residues. Germline V gene data show CDR1 as SGHDT and CDR2 as YYEEEE. The CDR3 DNA sequence: TGTGCCAGCAGCTTTGGGAGCAATCCTAACACTGAAGCTTTCTTT. Translation gives CASSFGSNPNTEAFF.

The CDR3 loop is CAISGTGGYEQYF. Written as DNA, the CDR3 is TGTGCCATCAGTGGGACAGGGGGCTACGAGCAGTACTTC. The chain carries TRBV10-3 and TRBJ2-7, with TRBD1 identical over 10 bases. V lost 4 bases to trimming and J lost 3 bases; unmatched junction nucleotides: 0. From germline, CDR1 is ENHRY and CDR2 SYGVKD. This CDR3 comprises 13 residues.

The chain employs TRBV6-5 and TRBJ1-3; unclear D gene. This CDR3 is built from 15 residues. V shed 0 bases and J shed 6 bases, with 12 bases lying between them. The germline V gene has CDR1 MNHEY and CDR2 SVGAGI. The CDR3 is CASSYSRAPQNTIYF. In DNA form, the CDR3 reads TGTGCCAGCAGTTACTCGAGGGCTCCCCAAAACACCATATATTTT.